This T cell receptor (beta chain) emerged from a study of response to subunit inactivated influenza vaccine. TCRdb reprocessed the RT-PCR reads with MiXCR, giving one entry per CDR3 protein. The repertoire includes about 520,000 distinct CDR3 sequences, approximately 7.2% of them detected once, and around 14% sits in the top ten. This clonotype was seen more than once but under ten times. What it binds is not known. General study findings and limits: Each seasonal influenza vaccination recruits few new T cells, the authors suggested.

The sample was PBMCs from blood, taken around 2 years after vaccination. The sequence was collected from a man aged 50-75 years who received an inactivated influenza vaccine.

The CDR3 DNA is TGTGCCAGCAGCCAAAATATGGACAAAGGGAAGTTCTTC. As protein: CASSQNMDKGKFF. The rearrangement joins TRBV7-2 to TRBJ2-1, with TRBD1 as a possible D gene (5 bases). Germline V gene data show CDR1 as SGHTA and CDR2 as FQGNSA. The CDR3 spans 13 residues. Deletions cut 5 bases from V and 14 bases from J, with 19 bases between.